This TCR beta chain was identified in a study of graft-versus-host responses after intestinal transplantation (dated by TCRdb to the early 2020s). Looking at the study overall: The transplants that recipients received were multivisceral, liver-intestinal, or isolated intestinal. Every recipient was given anti-thymocyte globulin induction, then maintenance tacrolimus and steroids for roughly 3 years. After intestinal transplantation, graft-versus-host and host-versus-graft alloreactive T cell clones were followed in the graft, circulation and bone marrow using bulk TCR-beta CDR3 sequencing. Alloreactive clones were identified by sequencing pre-transplant mixed lymphocyte reaction products and comparing them with unstimulated pre-transplant donor and recipient T cells. Of the 20 to 25 intestinal transplant recipients enrolled in the cohort, one of whom was a retransplant, 3 patients without pretransplant specimens were excluded. Donor T cell macrochimerism was defined as a peak of at least 4% donor T cells among recipient peripheral blood mononuclear cells. Rather than being sequenced by the commercial service, samples from three later patients were sequenced in-house on an Illumina MiSeq and processed with MiXCR.

Trimming costs V 1 base and J 1 base, and their ends lie 10 bases apart. Sequences SGHAT (CDR1) and FQNNGV (CDR2) are obtained from the germline V gene. Reading from cysteine to phenylalanine, the CDR3 counts 15 amino acids. Only the CDR3 part of the read is kept: 45 bases, read in frame from the first base. The sample's time point, from its label and the paper: cells obtained before transplantation from donor or recipient. CD3+CD4+ and CD3+CD8+ populations were FACS-sorted from unstimulated pre-transplant donor and recipient cells taken from spleen or lymph nodes. Remarks on this clone: It lacks a known antigen. No much larger clonotype is one base removed from it; base qualities were not supplied.

Findings and caveats that apply to the study as a whole: Early after transplant, declines in HvG clones were associated with peak levels of circulating GvH clones. The conclusions were limited by the relatively low number and heterogeneity of the intestinal transplant patients. Patients with donor T cell macrochimerism had high GvH to HvG T cell clonal ratios in their allografts. GvH clones were found in recipient bone marrow, and some of the GvH clones appeared earlier in ileal mucosa or blood, which is consistent with an intestinal mucosal origin.

Library preparation used the immunoSEQ multiplex PCR assay. For most patients, genomic DNA was isolated with the Qiagen DNeasy Blood and Tissue Kit and shipped frozen to Adaptive Biotechnologies for TCR sequencing. For most patients, genomic DNA was subjected to high-throughput TCR-beta CDR3 sequencing by Adaptive Biotechnologies. The authors' pipeline ran thus. Adaptive's ImmunoSEQ software supplied the TCR sequencing data for about 18 patients, while MiXCR and VDJtools were used to process three other patients. To correct CD4 versus CD8 sorting errors, any sequence found in both subsets at a frequency ratio below 5:1 was removed. CDR3 nucleotide sequences shared by donor and recipient were removed because the origin of these sequences could not be assigned. To be classed as alloreactive, a clone needed at least 2-fold expansion over unstimulated cells and a minimum CFSE-low frequency of 0.002% (template counts) or 0.001% (read counts). A clone was considered mappable if detected in the sequenced pre-transplant spleen, lymph node, or MLR CFSE-low populations of the donor or recipient. The cumulative frequency of alloreactive clones was calculated as a percentage of all sequences, weighted by copy number. This is the immuneACCESS table as TCRdb keeps it, with only in-frame sequences that have V and J called. A part of the clones is gone; compared with another copy, unresolved V genes explain less than half, and the rest is unexplained. V and J calls and clone size are given by that table; D and trimming were obtained from the DNA. In this sample the table shows tens of thousands of clones, approximately 94% of which occur a single time. Together, the top ten hold about 0.56% of the sample.

Sample: unstimulated CD8+ T cells sorted from spleen or lymph node cells, taken before intestinal transplant. Recombination joined TRBV11-2 with TRBJ2-5; the D gene assignment is ambiguous. The sequence came from a human donor who received an intestinal transplant. The DNA sequence is TGTGCCAGCAGCTTAGTTCTTGCAGCCCAAGAGACCCAGTACTTC. This codes for CASSLVLAAQETQYF.